A single sample gave rise to the 27 T cell receptor beta chains below, sequenced in a study of blood T cell repertoires in COVID-19. Profiling relied on immunoSEQ multiplex PCR, and the TCRdb table lists in-frame clones only, not all of them. The table shows about 88,000 clones, with approximately 90% occurring only once. The specimen sequenced was peripheral blood. The receptors were sampled from a man in his 60s with acute or convalescent COVID-19.

The chain links TRBV28 to TRBJ2-7, with 10 bases lining up with TRBD2. CDR1 and CDR2 from the germline V gene are MDHEN and SYDVKM. The junction had 5 bases not matched to a gene; V was cut back by 2 bases and J by 7 bases. The CDR3 is 14 residues long. This chain's CDR3 is CASSLLAGASEQYF. Written as DNA, the CDR3 is TGTGCCAGCAGTTTACTAGCGGGAGCGAGTGAGCAGTACTTC.

The V and J genes are TRBV11-1 and TRBJ1-4; D is perhaps TRBD1 (6 bases). Germline V gene sequence: CDR1 SGHAT, CDR2 FQDESV (reference sequence). The V gene lost 5 bases and the J gene lost 6 bases, with 13 bases spanning the gap. This CDR3 comprises 14 residues. DNA for the CDR3: TGTGCCAGCAGCGCTACAGGGCCGGATGAAAAACTGTTTTTT. Its translation: CASSATGPDEKLFF.

The J gene is TRBJ1-5, the V gene TRBV19; D may be TRBD1 (5 bases). CDR1 and CDR2 (germline): LNHDA, SQIVND (reference sequence). V gave up 6 bases and J gave up 4 bases, with 10 bases separating them. The CDR3 contains 13 residues. For the CDR3, the DNA is TGTGCCAGTAGCCCAGGGTTGAATCAGCCCCAGCATTTT. Encoded protein: CASSPGLNQPQHF. The full variable domain, in which reference TRBV19 and TRBJ1-5 provide the parts outside the CDR3, is DGGITQSPKYLFRKEGQNVTLSCEQNLNHDAMYWYRQDPGQGLRLIYYSQIVNDFQKGDIAEGYSVSREKKESFPLTVTSAQKNPTAFYLCASSPGLNQPQHFGDGTRLSIL.

This chain joins TRBV4-2 and TRBJ1-4, with D hard to call. Germline CDR1 and CDR2: LGHNA and YNFKEQ. V was cut by 4 bases and J by 4 bases, with 13 bases left in between. The CDR3 contains 15 residues. CDR3: CASSLADGSNEKLFF. The CDR3 DNA sequence: TGTGCCAGCAGCCTGGCGGATGGAAGTAATGAAAAACTGTTTTTT.

This clone was found a few times. This chain links TRBV7-2 with TRBJ2-7; TRBD2 agrees at 7 bases. The V segment lost 5 bases and the J segment 4 bases; nucleotides outside the gene matches: 11. Germline CDR1 is SGHTA and CDR2 is FQGNSA. This CDR3 has 15 amino acids. The CDR3 bases are TGTGCCAGCAGCCTTAATACAGCGGGGCATTACGAGCAGTACTTC. Amino acid sequence: CASSLNTAGHYEQYF.

The gene calls are TRBV9 and TRBJ2-2; D may be TRBD1 (6 bases). Germline assignment: CDR1 SGDLS and CDR2 YYNGEE. Trimming cost V 8 bases and J 1 base, with 15 bases left between them. This CDR3 comprises 15 residues. The CDR3 spells CASSPTGKNTGELFF. DNA for the CDR3: TGTGCCAGTTCACCAACAGGGAAGAACACCGGGGAGCTGTTTTTT.

CDR3 residues: CASKEDPEKTQYF. The CDR3 DNA reads as TGTGCCAGCAAGGAGGATCCAGAGAAGACCCAGTACTTC. The rearrangement links TRBV2 to TRBJ2-5; D might be TRBD2 (5 bases). Trimming removed 7 bases at V and 6 bases at J, with 15 bases between. CDR1 SNHLY and CDR2 FYNNEI come from the germline V gene. The CDR3 covers 13 residues.

This rearrangement joins TRBV19 to TRBJ2-7; 12 bases align to TRBD1. J lost 6 bases, V lost 9 bases, and 9 bases had no gene match. The CDR3 sequence is 14 residues long. The V gene's germline CDR1 is LNHDA and CDR2 SQIVND (reference sequence). The CDR3 is CASSRGTGGVEQYF. CDR3 nucleotides: TGTGCCAGCTCTAGAGGGACAGGGGGCGTCGAGCAGTACTTC.

V usage is TRBV4-3 and J usage is TRBJ1-4; D possibly corresponds to TRBD1 (6 bases). V was trimmed by 1 base and J by 1 base, leaving 16 bases between them. This CDR3 is 18 amino acids long. The germline CDR1 and CDR2 sequences are LGHNA and YSLEER. Here the CDR3 DNA reads TGCGCCAGCAGCCAAGCACAGGGTGGGGCCGTAACTAATGAAAAACTGTTTTTT. It is translated as CASSQAQGGAVTNEKLFF.

The V gene is TRBV5-8, the J gene TRBJ2-3; weak D call: TRBD1 (6 bases). V was cut by 3 bases and J by 6 bases, with 11 bases left in between. The CDR3 runs 13 residues. Germline values: CDR1 SGHTS, CDR2 YDEGEE. CDR3 sequence reads: CASSYLGQDTQYF. In DNA form, the CDR3 reads TGTGCCAGCAGCTATTTAGGACAGGATACGCAGTATTTT.

This chain joins TRBV7-3 and TRBJ1-6; D perhaps matches TRBD1 (6 bases). Germline CDR1 is SGHTA and CDR2 is FQGTGA. This CDR3 spans 16 amino acids. Trimming removed 5 bases at V and 9 bases at J, with 20 bases between. The CDR3 is CASSLIRGAWRSPLHF. In DNA, the CDR3 is TGTGCCAGCAGCCTGATCAGGGGCGCCTGGCGTTCACCCCTCCACTTT. Supplemented by reference TRBV7-3 and TRBJ1-6, the full variable domain reads GAGVSQTPSNKVTEKGKYVELRCDPISGHTALYWYRQSLGQGPEFLIYFQGTGAADDSGLPNDRFFAVRPEGSVSTLKIQRTERGDSAVYLCASSLIRGAWRSPLHFGNGTRLTVT.

The chain couples TRBV12-3 or TRBV12-4 to TRBJ1-5; TRBD1 might be the D (5 bases). V lost 4 bases and J lost 11, with 12 bases in between. The CDR3 consists of 12 residues. This CDR3 reads CASSSPGGAQHF. CDR3 nucleotide sequence: TGTGCCAGCAGTTCGCCTGGGGGGGCCCAGCATTTT.

The chain is built from TRBV5-1 and TRBJ2-2; TRBD2 might be the D (5 bases). The germline V and J ends were trimmed by 0 bases and 0 bases, with 12 bases remaining between them. The germline gives CDR1 SGHRS, CDR2 YFSETQ. This CDR3 contains 17 residues. In nucleotides, the CDR3 is TGCGCCAGCAGCTTGGCGGGCGGGCGCGCGAACACCGGGGAGCTGTTTTTT. Protein sequence: CASSLAGGRANTGELFF.

This sequence joins TRBV16 and TRBJ2-3; tentative D call: TRBD2 (6 bases). Trimming pared 2 bases from V and 1 base from J, leaving 16 bases between. The CDR3 is made up of 17 amino acids. The germline CDR1 and CDR2 sequences are KGHSY and FQNENV. CDR3 in amino acids: CASSQRRARSRTDTQYF. The DNA of the CDR3 is TGTGCCAGCAGCCAAAGGAGGGCCCGGAGCCGCACAGATACGCAGTATTTT.

This rearrangement joins TRBV28 to TRBJ2-7; 7 nucleotides agree with TRBD2. Germline V gives CDR1 MDHEN, CDR2 SYDVKM. The V segment lost 8 bases and the J segment 3 bases; nucleotides outside the gene matches: 7. The CDR3 is 13 residues long. CDR3 nucleotide sequence: TGTGCCAGCGGGGCGGGAGCGGGCTACGAGCAGTACTTC. The encoded protein is CASGAGAGYEQYF.

The rearrangement links TRBV5-1 to TRBJ2-5; a possible D gene is TRBD2 (6 bases). Trimming shortened V by 5 bases and J by 5 bases, and 16 bases separated the two germline ends. Germline V gene sequence: CDR1 SGHRS, CDR2 YFSETQ. This CDR3 contains 14 residues. The CDR3 sequence: CASRTSLIFETQYF. As DNA, the CDR3 is TGCGCCAGCAGGACTAGTCTTATCTTCGAGACCCAGTACTTC.

The chain is built from TRBV4-2 and TRBJ2-7; 8 nucleotides line up with TRBD2. The CDR3 totals 15 residues. The V segment lost 1 base and the J segment 7 bases; nucleotides outside the gene matches: 9. Germline CDR1 and CDR2: LGHNA and YNFKEQ. The DNA of the CDR3 is TGTGCCAGCAGCCAAGTTACTAGCGGCGCGAGGGAGCAGTACTTC. Translated, it gives CASSQVTSGAREQYF.

The V and J genes are TRBV4-3 and TRBJ2-1; 9 bases match TRBD1. CDR1 and CDR2 (germline): LGHNA, YSLEER. Trimming cost V 3 bases and J 7 bases; bases outside gene matches: 7. The CDR3 runs 15 residues. CDR3 protein: CASSHDTGGGNEQFF. In DNA form, the CDR3 reads TGCGCCAGCAGCCACGATACAGGGGGCGGGAATGAGCAGTTCTTC.

The CDR3 DNA reads TGTGCCAGCAGGGCGACACCCGACAGGGAGCGGAATTCACCCCTCCACTTT. Translated, it gives CASRATPDRERNSPLHF. V usage is TRBV2 and J usage is TRBJ1-6; 7 bases align to TRBD1. CDR1 and CDR2 from the germline V gene are SNHLY and FYNNEI. Losses at the gene ends were 6 bases for V and 7 bases for J; bases not matched to a gene: 15. The CDR3 totals 17 residues.

V and J are TRBV19 and TRBJ1-1; D gene ambiguous. The CDR3 consists of 13 residues. Per germline, CDR1 LNHDA and CDR2 SQIVND (reference sequence). Trimming removed 5 bases at V and 5 bases at J, with 12 bases between. CDR3: CASSVSMRTEAFF. CDR3 DNA: TGTGCCAGTAGTGTTTCCATGAGGACTGAAGCTTTCTTT.

This rearrangement joins TRBV2 to TRBJ2-7; TRBD2 matches 12 bases. Germline V lookup: CDR1 SNHLY, CDR2 FYNNEI. Losses at the gene ends were 6 bases for V and 7 bases for J; bases not matched to a gene: 7. The CDR3 runs to 14 residues. The CDR3 protein is CASSGLAGRGEQYF. The DNA of the CDR3 is TGTGCCAGCAGCGGACTAGCGGGACGCGGAGAGCAGTACTTC.

This clone occurred once. This chain connects TRBV29-1 to TRBJ2-7, with D possibly being TRBD2 (6 bases). The germline V gene has CDR1 SQVTM and CDR2 ANQGSEA. This CDR3 is built from 14 residues. Trimming took 4 bases from V and 7 from J, leaving 20 bases between them. CDR3 sequence (DNA): TGCAGCGTTGTGGGCTTGGGGGGACCCGAGGAGCAGTACTTC. Protein sequence: CSVVGLGGPEEQYF.

The chain is built from TRBV5-8 and TRBJ1-4; 7 bases map to TRBD1. The CDR3 has 14 amino acids. After removal of 4 bases from V and 7 bases from J, the junction contained 7 bases not matched to a gene. The germline gives CDR1 SGHTS, CDR2 YDEGEE. The chain's CDR3 is CASSEGTVLEKLFF. The CDR3 DNA reads TGTGCCAGCAGCGAAGGGACAGTTCTTGAAAAACTGTTTTTT.

The rearrangement joins TRBV30 to TRBJ2-7; a possible D gene is TRBD2 (6 bases). With 2 bases removed from V and 7 bases from J, the gap between germline ends came to 21 bases. Germline CDR1 GTSNPN, CDR2 SVGIG (reference sequence). CDR3 length equals 15 residues. As DNA, the CDR3 is TGTGCCTGGAGTAGGGGAGGAAGGGTCACGAAAGAGCAGTACTTC. Translating it yields CAWSRGGRVTKEQYF. Complete variable domain (other parts from reference TRBV30 and TRBJ2-7): SQTIHQWPATLVQPVGSPLSLECTVEGTSNPNLYWYRQAAGRGLQLLFYSVGIGQISSEVPQNLSASRPQDRQFILSSKKLLLSDSGFYLCAWSRGGRVTKEQYFGPGTRLTVT.

The chain employs TRBV6-5 and TRBJ1-2; 8 bases align to TRBD1. The germline gives CDR1 MNHEY, CDR2 SVGAGI. This CDR3 contains 12 residues. The trim removed 6 bases at V and 4 bases at J, leaving 1 base unmatched. The chain's CDR3 is CASRTGGYGYTF. DNA of the CDR3: TGTGCCAGCAGAACAGGGGGCTATGGCTACACCTTC.

This chain joins TRBV28 and TRBJ1-2; D is uncertain. The CDR3 is 11 amino acids. Germline CDR1 MDHEN, CDR2 SYDVKM. Trimming stripped 8 bases from V and 5 bases from J, with 9 bases between. The CDR3, as DNA: TGTGCCAGCTCCGGGTTTTATGGCTACACCTTC. Its protein is CASSGFYGYTF.

This clone was observed a handful of times. J is TRBJ2-1 and V is TRBV6-2 or TRBV6-3, with 10 nucleotides matching TRBD2. V lost 6 bases, J lost 5 bases, and 7 bases stayed unmatched. The CDR3 totals 15 residues. CDR1 MNHEY and CDR2 SVGEGT come from the germline V gene. Written as DNA, the CDR3 is TGTGCCAGCAGCACAAGCGGGAGGGGTAACAATGAGCAGTTCTTC. Its translation: CASSTSGRGNNEQFF.